This T cell receptor (beta chain) was sequenced in a study of PD-L1 blockade in urothelial cancer. V dropped 3 bases and J dropped 0 bases, with 9 bases sitting between them. The CDR3 extends over 14 amino acids. Germline V lookup: CDR1 MRHNA, CDR2 SNTAGT. Sequencing was performed with immunoSEQ multiplex PCR; in TCRdb, only in-frame clones are kept and a portion is missing. Of some 80,000 clones in the sample, around 90% were seen once. A remark on this clone: In the same sample, other DNA sequences code for this CDR3.

This sequence joins TRBV6-4 and TRBJ2-7; D perhaps matches TRBD2 (6 bases). Material: PBMCs, obtained around atezolizumab (anti-PD-L1) treatment. This TCR came from a woman in her 70s with urothelial cancer. The CDR3 sequence is CASSEREHSYEQYF. In DNA form, the CDR3 reads TGTGCCAGCAGTGAACGGGAGCACTCCTACGAGCAGTACTTC.